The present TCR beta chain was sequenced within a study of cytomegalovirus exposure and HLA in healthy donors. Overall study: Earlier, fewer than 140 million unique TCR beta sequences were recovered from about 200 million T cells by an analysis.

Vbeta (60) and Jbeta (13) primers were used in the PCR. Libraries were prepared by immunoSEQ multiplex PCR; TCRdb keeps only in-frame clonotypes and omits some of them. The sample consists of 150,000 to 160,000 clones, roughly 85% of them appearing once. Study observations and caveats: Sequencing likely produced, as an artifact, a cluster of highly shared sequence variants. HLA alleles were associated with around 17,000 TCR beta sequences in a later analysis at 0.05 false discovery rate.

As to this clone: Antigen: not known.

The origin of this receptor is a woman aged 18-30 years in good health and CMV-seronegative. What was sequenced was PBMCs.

The CDR3 region has the DNA TGTGCCAGCAGTTTTTCCGAGGGAGCGAGGGGCTACACCTTC. Its protein product is CASSFSEGARGYTF. V and J are TRBV9 and TRBJ1-2; D ambiguous. This CDR3 is built from 14 residues. The V gene's germline CDR1 is SGDLS and CDR2 YYNGEE. V shed 5 bases and J shed 8 bases, with 19 bases lying between them.